This TCR beta chain derives from a study of Tregs in tolerant kidney transplant recipients. The data were produced by immunoSEQ multiplex PCR, yet TCRdb's version contains in-frame clones alone and is incomplete. The sample lists about 73,000 clones, nearly 98% seen once, with around 0.51% in the top ten. After removal of 2 bases from V and 6 bases from J, the junction contained 7 bases not matched to a gene. This CDR3 has 14 residues. Germline-derived CDR1 and CDR2 are SGHNT and YYREEE (reference sequence). In its sample, this clone was seen a few times. The chain joins TRBV5-4 to TRBJ1-2; TRBD1 aligns across 7 bases. Sequences were derived from CD4+ T cells from blood, sampled before the transplant. This receptor was taken from a human donor who received a combined kidney and bone marrow transplant. The CDR3 region is CASSLDRVSDGYTF. The CDR3 bases are TGTGCCAGCAGCTTAGACAGGGTCTCCGATGGCTACACCTTC.